These 18 T cell receptor beta chains were sequenced from one sample in a study of blood T cell repertoires in COVID-19. Clones were read by immunoSEQ multiplex PCR, and TCRdb kept only the in-frame ones, dropping some. The table includes a few hundred thousand clones, roughly nine tenths detected once. The sequenced material came from peripheral blood. These receptors originate from a woman aged 55-70 years with COVID-19, enrolled during active disease.

V is TRBV28 and J is TRBJ2-5, with TRBD2 matching over 7 bases. Trimming cost V 4 bases and J 5 bases; bases outside gene matches: 10. The CDR3 is 15 residues long. The germline V gene encodes CDR1 MDHEN and CDR2 SYDVKM. The CDR3 is CASSSGGLRTETQYF. CDR3 coding DNA: TGTGCCAGCAGTTCGGGGGGACTAAGGACGGAGACCCAGTACTTC. The full variable domain, completed using reference TRBV28 and TRBJ2-5, is DVKVTQSSRYLVKRTGEKVFLECVQDMDHENMFWYRQDPGLGLRLIYFSYDVKMKEKGDIPEGYSVSREKKERFSLILESASTNQTSMYLCASSSGGLRTETQYFGPGTRLLVL.

CDR3 protein: CAISADRGAGDTEAFF. Here the CDR3 DNA reads TGTGCCATCAGTGCGGACAGGGGCGCTGGGGACACTGAAGCTTTCTTT. The chain employs TRBV10-3 and TRBJ1-1; 9 bases are shared with TRBD1. The V gene end was trimmed by 4 bases and the J gene end by 3 bases; junction bases not matched to a gene: 9. Germline V lookup: CDR1 ENHRY, CDR2 SYGVKD. The CDR3 is 16 residues long.

The V and J genes are TRBV4-1 and TRBJ1-2, with D unresolved. The germline V gene has CDR1 MGHRA and CDR2 YSYEKL. CDR3 length: 15 amino acids. V lost 4 bases and J 3 bases, leaving 15 bases between the germline ends. The CDR3 coding sequence is TGCGCCAGCAGCCTCACCGACGGGAATTACTATGGCTACACCTTC. Translated: CASSLTDGNYYGYTF.

This sequence joins TRBV6-1 and TRBJ2-5; D possibly corresponds to TRBD2 (6 bases). Trimming removed 3 bases from V and 5 bases from J, with 19 bases in between. This CDR3 spans 16 amino acids. From germline, CDR1 is MNHNS and CDR2 SASEGT. CDR3 sequence reads: CASSESRWSSVETQYF. As DNA, the CDR3 is TGTGCCAGCAGTGAGTCGAGGTGGTCTAGCGTGGAGACCCAGTACTTC.

This clone has only a few counts. V is TRBV19 and J is TRBJ2-1, with TRBD1 identical over 10 bases. CDR1 is LNHDA, CDR2 SQIVND, per germline (reference sequence). The CDR3 loop spans 16 amino acids. Trimming at V came to 0 bases and at J to 12 bases, leaving 11 bases not matched to a gene. In nucleotides, the CDR3 is TGTGCCAGTAGTATAGATGGGACAGGGGAACCAATTTGGCAGTTCTTC. Protein product: CASSIDGTGEPIWQFF.

This chain uses TRBV18 with TRBJ1-1; tentative D call: TRBD1 (5 bases). The CDR3 covers 16 residues. Germline lookup yields CDR1 KGHSH and CDR2 LQKENI. Trimming took 0 bases from V and 1 from J, leaving 12 bases between them. DNA for the CDR3: TGTGCCAGCTCACCACCCGGGGGGATTAAGAACACTGAAGCTTTCTTT. Translated: CASSPPGGIKNTEAFF.

For this clone: The sample contains more than one DNA sequence encoding this CDR3. The CDR3 sequence: CASSLSVNTEAFF. The CDR3 nucleotides read TGTGCCAGCAGCTTATCAGTGAACACTGAAGCTTTCTTT. The chain links TRBV7-3 to TRBJ1-1; no clear D. The CDR3 covers 13 residues. Trimming cost V 2 bases and J 0 bases, with 4 bases left between them. Germline CDR1 SGHTA, CDR2 FQGTGA. The full variable domain, its missing parts supplied by reference TRBV7-3 and TRBJ1-1, is GAGVSQTPSNKVTEKGKYVELRCDPISGHTALYWYRQSLGQGPEFLIYFQGTGAADDSGLPNDRFFAVRPEGSVSTLKIQRTERGDSAVYLCASSLSVNTEAFFGQGTRLTVV.

The chain uses TRBV5-4 and TRBJ2-2; 8 positions agree with TRBD1. The germline CDR1 and CDR2 sequences are SGHNT and YYREEE (reference sequence). Trimming at V came to 0 bases and at J to 6 bases, leaving 4 bases not matched to a gene. CDR3 length: 15 amino acids. The CDR3 spells CASSLDRGTPGELFF. The CDR3 bases are TGTGCCAGCAGCTTGGACAGGGGGACCCCCGGGGAGCTGTTTTTT. Supplemented by reference TRBV5-4 and TRBJ2-2, the full variable domain reads ETGVTQSPTHLIKTRGQQVTLRCSSQSGHNTVSWYQQALGQGPQFIFQYYREEENGRGNFPPRFSGLQFPNYSSELNVNALELDDSALYLCASSLDRGTPGELFFGEGSRLTVL.

This rearrangement joins TRBV12-3 or TRBV12-4 to TRBJ1-3; D gene uncertain. This CDR3 spans 12 amino acids. Between the trimmed V and J ends, which lost 3 bases and 5 bases, there was a span of 5 bases. This CDR3 is CASSLARNTIYF. The CDR3 DNA reads as TGTGCCAGCAGTTTGGCCCGAAACACCATATATTTT.

This clone was detected once. V usage is TRBV14 and J usage is TRBJ1-2; the D is unclear. The V end lost 4 bases, the J end lost 5 bases, and 11 bases lay between the germline ends. The CDR3 has 13 amino acids. Germline-derived CDR1 and CDR2 are SGHDN and FVKESK. The CDR3 loop reads CASSPWRGYGYTF. The CDR3, as DNA: TGTGCCAGCAGCCCCTGGCGGGGTTATGGCTACACCTTC.

The CDR3 DNA reads as TGTGCCAGCAGCTTGGAGGGACAGACACTACGCGAGCAGTACTTC. Its translation: CASSLEGQTLREQYF. This chain connects TRBV4-2 to TRBJ2-7; possible D gene TRBD1, 7 bases. The CDR3 length is 15 residues. The V and J ends lost 5 bases and 6 bases respectively, with 20 bases between them. Germline values: CDR1 LGHNA, CDR2 YNFKEQ.

This clone turned up a few times. V gene TRBV4-1 combines with J gene TRBJ2-7; 7 bases are shared with TRBD1. The CDR3 contains 15 residues. Germline-derived CDR1 and CDR2 are MGHRA and YSYEKL. V shed 3 bases, J shed 3 bases, and the junction held 8 bases outside the gene matches. The CDR3 DNA is TGCGCCAGCAGCCATGAGGACAGGCCCTTCTACGAGCAGTACTTC. Translation gives CASSHEDRPFYEQYF.

The rearrangement links TRBV7-8 to TRBJ2-7, with TRBD1 identical over 11 bases. Germline V lookup: CDR1 SGHVS, CDR2 FQNEAQ. The CDR3 is 13 residues long. The trim removed 7 bases at V and 6 bases at J, leaving 5 bases unmatched. DNA of the CDR3: TGTGCCAGCAATCTGGACAGGGGGCTCGAGCAGTACTTC. Translation: CASNLDRGLEQYF.

V gene TRBV5-1 combines with J gene TRBJ1-1, with TRBD1 matching 8 bases. The CDR3 runs 13 residues. In germline, CDR1 is SGHRS, CDR2 YFSETQ. Trimming cost V 5 bases and J 0 bases; bases outside gene matches: 0. DNA for the CDR3: TGCGCCAGCAGGACAGGGGTGAACACTGAAGCTTTCTTT. It is translated as CASRTGVNTEAFF.

This clone was counted once. This sequence joins TRBV19 and TRBJ1-2, with 12 bases aligning to TRBD1. Trimming took 3 bases from V and 6 from J; bases not matched to a gene: 8. This CDR3 has 16 residues. Germline V gene data show CDR1 as LNHDA and CDR2 as SQIVND (reference sequence). The CDR3 DNA reads TGTGCCAGTAGTATTCGAGGGACAGGGGGCGCAAATGGCTACACCTTC. This sequence encodes CASSIRGTGGANGYTF.

This clone turned up a few times. The chain uses TRBV4-1 and TRBJ1-5; D is uncertain. The CDR3 has 13 residues. V was shortened by 0 bases and J by 7 bases, with 7 bases between the two germline ends. The germline gives CDR1 MGHRA, CDR2 YSYEKL. CDR3 nucleotides: TGCGCCAGCAGCCAAGATTTGCAGCAGCCCCAGCATTTT. Translated, it gives CASSQDLQQPQHF.

V is TRBV6-5 and J is TRBJ2-1; possibly TRBD2 for D (5 bases). V was clipped by 0 bases and J by 12 bases, with 15 bases between them. The CDR3 totals 14 residues. Looked up from germline, CDR1 is MNHEY and CDR2 is SVGAGI. The CDR3 bases are TGTGCCAGCAGTTACTCGGGAGAACGGGGTCGGCAGTTCTTC. This codes for CASSYSGERGRQFF.

The count of this clone is one. The rearrangement joins TRBV3-1 (or the pseudogene TRBV3-2) to TRBJ2-3; D not certain. Germline-derived CDR1 and CDR2 are LGHDT and YNNKEL (reference sequence). The CDR3 totals 13 residues. V was pared by 4 bases and J by 6 bases, with 11 bases between. The CDR3, as DNA: TGTGCCAGCAGCCGATTCCTAGAGGATACGCAGTATTTT. Its translation is CASSRFLEDTQYF.